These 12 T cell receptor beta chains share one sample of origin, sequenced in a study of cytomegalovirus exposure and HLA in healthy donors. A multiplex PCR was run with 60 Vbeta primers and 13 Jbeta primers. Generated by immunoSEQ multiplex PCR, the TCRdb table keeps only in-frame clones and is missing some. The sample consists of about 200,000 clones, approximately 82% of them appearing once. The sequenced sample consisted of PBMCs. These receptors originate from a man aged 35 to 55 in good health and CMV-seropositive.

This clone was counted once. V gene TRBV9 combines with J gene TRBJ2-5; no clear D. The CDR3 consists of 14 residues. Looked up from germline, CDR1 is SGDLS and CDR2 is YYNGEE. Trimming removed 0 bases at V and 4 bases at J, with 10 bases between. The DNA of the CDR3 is TGTGCCAGCAGCGTAGGCTCAGGTGTAGAGACCCAGTACTTC. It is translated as CASSVGSGVETQYF. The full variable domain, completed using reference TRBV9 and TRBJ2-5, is DSGVTQTPKHLITATGQRVTLRCSPRSGDLSVYWYQQSLDQGLQFLIQYYNGEERAKGNILERFSAQQFPDLHSELNLSSLELGDSALYFCASSVGSGVETQYFGPGTRLLVL.

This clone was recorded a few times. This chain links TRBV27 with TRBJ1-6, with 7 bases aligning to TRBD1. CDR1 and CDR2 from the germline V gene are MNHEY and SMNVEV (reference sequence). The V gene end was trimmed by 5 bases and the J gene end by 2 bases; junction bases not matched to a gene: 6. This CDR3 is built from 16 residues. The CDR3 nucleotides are TGTGCCAGCAGTCTTTCAGGGGGTACCTATAATTCACCCCTCCACTTT. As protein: CASSLSGGTYNSPLHF.

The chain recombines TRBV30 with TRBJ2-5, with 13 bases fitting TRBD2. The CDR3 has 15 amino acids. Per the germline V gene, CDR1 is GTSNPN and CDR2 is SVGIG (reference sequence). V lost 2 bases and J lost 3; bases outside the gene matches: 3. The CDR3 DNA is TGTGCCTGGAGTCCCGGGACTAGCGGGAAAGAGACCCAGTACTTC. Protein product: CAWSPGTSGKETQYF.

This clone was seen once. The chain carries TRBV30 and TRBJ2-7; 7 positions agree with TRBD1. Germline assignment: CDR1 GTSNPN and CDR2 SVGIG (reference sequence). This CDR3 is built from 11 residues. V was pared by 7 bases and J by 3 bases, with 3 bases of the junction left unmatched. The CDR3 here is CASHRGYEQYF. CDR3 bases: TGTGCCTCCCACAGGGGCTACGAGCAGTACTTC.

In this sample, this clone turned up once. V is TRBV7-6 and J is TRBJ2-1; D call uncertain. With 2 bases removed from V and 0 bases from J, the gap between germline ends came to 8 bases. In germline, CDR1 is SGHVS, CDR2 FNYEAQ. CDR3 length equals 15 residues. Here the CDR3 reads CASSLNSFSYNEQFF. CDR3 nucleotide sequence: TGTGCCAGCAGCTTAAATTCTTTCTCCTACAATGAGCAGTTCTTC.

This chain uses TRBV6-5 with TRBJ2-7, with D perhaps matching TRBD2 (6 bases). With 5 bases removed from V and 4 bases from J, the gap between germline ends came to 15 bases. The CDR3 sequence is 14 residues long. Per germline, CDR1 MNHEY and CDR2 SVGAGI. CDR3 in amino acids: CASSPRRARYEQYF. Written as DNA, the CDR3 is TGTGCCAGCAGTCCGCGGAGGGCCAGGTACGAGCAGTACTTC.

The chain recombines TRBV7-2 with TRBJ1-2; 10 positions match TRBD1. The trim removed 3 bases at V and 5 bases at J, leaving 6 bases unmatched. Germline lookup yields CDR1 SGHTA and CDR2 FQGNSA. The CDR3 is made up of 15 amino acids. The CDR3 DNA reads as TGTGCCAGCAGCTTGACAGGGGGCGCAGATTATGGCTACACCTTC. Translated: CASSLTGGADYGYTF.

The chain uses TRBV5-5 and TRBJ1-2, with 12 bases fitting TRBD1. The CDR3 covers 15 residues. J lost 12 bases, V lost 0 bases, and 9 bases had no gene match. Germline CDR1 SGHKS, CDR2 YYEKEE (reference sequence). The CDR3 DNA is TGTGCCAGCAGCTTGGGCCCCGGGACAGGGGGCAAAGACACCTTC. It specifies CASSLGPGTGGKDTF.

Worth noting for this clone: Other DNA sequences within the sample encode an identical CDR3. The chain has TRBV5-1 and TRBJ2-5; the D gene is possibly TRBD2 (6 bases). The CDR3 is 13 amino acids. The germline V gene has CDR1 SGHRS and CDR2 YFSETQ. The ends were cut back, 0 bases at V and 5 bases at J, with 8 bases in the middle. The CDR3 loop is CASSLEGGETQYF. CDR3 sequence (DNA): TGCGCCAGCAGCTTGGAGGGAGGTGAGACCCAGTACTTC.

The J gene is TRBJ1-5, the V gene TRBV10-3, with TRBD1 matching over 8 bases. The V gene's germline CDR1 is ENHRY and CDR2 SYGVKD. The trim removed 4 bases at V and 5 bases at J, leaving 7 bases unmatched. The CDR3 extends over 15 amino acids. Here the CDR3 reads CAISGAGGGDQPQHF. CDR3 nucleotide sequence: TGTGCCATCAGTGGAGCAGGGGGCGGGGATCAGCCCCAGCATTTT.

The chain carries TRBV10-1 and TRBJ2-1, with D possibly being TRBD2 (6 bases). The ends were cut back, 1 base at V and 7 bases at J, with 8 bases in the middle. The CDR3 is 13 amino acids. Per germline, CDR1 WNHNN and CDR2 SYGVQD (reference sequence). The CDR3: CASSECLANEQFF. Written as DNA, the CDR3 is TGCGCCAGCAGTGAGTGCCTAGCGAATGAGCAGTTCTTC.

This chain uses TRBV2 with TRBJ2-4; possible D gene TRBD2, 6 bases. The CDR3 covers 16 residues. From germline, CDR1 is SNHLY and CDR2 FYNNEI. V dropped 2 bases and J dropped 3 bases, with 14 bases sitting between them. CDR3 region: CASSETPREVKNIQYF. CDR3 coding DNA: TGTGCCAGCAGTGAAACCCCCAGGGAGGTCAAAAACATTCAGTACTTC.